A single T cell receptor (beta chain) is shown here with its context. Its antigen is not identified. TCRdb reanalysed the 5' RACE reads using MiXCR and keeps one entry per CDR3 protein. The sample carries a few hundred thousand distinct CDR3 sequences, around 27% recorded once. The source of the sample is a study of T-cell memory formation after mild COVID-19. The CDR3 consists of 14 residues. The ends were cut back, 3 bases at V and 5 bases at J, with 15 bases in the middle. Germline loops: CDR1 SGHNT, CDR2 YYREEE (reference sequence). The study, taken as a whole, reports: Contracting CD4+ clones were located mainly in CM and EM, and CD8+ clones in EMRA.

This TCR derives from an adult woman who had mild COVID-19 (a few samples of this study predate the infection). Cell type and time point are not known. The sequenced material came from PBMCs or a T cell subset sorted from them (not recorded which). The V gene is TRBV5-4, the J gene TRBJ2-7; a possible D gene is TRBD1 (6 bases). CDR3 region: CASSSQQGSHEQYF. CDR3 coding DNA: TGTGCCAGCAGCTCTCAACAGGGTTCACACGAGCAGTACTTC.